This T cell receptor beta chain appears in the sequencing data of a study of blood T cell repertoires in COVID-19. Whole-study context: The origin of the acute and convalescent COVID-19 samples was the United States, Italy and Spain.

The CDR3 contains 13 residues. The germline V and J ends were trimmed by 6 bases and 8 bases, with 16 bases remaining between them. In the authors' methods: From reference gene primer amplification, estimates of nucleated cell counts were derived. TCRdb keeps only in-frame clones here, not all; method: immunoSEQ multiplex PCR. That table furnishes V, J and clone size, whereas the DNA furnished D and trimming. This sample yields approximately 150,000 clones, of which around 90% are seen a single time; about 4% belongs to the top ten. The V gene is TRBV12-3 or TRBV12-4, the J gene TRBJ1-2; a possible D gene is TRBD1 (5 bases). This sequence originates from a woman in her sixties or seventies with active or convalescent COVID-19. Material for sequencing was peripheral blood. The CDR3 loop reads CASSSAGLRGYTF. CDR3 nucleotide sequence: TGTGCCAGCAGCTCCGCAGGGTTACGCGGCTACACCTTC.